The T cell receptor (beta chain) described here comes from a study of early T cells in non-severe SARS-CoV-2 infection. At the level of the study: The authors sequenced bulk RNA from unsorted whole blood, leaving chains unpaired.

This clonotype showed up many times. The CDR3 is 16 residues long. V lost 2 bases and J lost 3, with 16 bases in between. Germline assignment: CDR1 MNHEY and CDR2 SVGAGI. Using its own MiXCR run on the 5' RACE reads, TCRdb lists one record per CDR3 protein. The data hold over 20,000 distinct CDR3 sequences, with approximately 4.5% observed a single time. The clonotype was recovered from an adult who was a healthcare worker with PCR-confirmed SARS-CoV-2 infection or an uninfected control (not recorded which). Source material: whole blood. This chain links TRBV6-5 with TRBJ2-5; tentatively, D is TRBD1 (6 bases). The DNA for the CDR3 is TGTGCCAGCAGTTACACCCAGGGGAACTATAAAGAGACCCAGTACTTC. Its protein product is CASSYTQGNYKETQYF.